This T cell receptor beta chain was identified in a study of T cells after yellow fever vaccination. Study-level findings and limits: Across the CD4 and CD8 compartments, a small share of clonotypes was present in both. The study re-detected most primary-vaccination clones after the booster (96% CD4, almost 90% CD8). Abundant contaminating clonotypes from the bulk population could appear in FACS-sorted repertoires.

Trimming removed 4 bases at V and 8 bases at J, with 11 bases between. This CDR3 contains 12 residues. Germline-derived CDR1 and CDR2 are LGHDT and YNNKEL (reference sequence). MiXCR, applied by TCRdb to the 5' RACE reads, yields one record per CDR3 protein. Altogether over 300,000 distinct CDR3 sequences are present, 4.1% being singletons, with the ten largest covering approximately 25%. The table lists this clonotype with a few counts. Its antigen is undetermined. V is TRBV3-1 and J is TRBJ1-2; D possibly corresponds to TRBD1 (6 bases). Source: PBMCs, taken 5 days after the yellow fever booster vaccination. This sequence was found in a young man who received the YFV17D yellow fever vaccine. The CDR3 spells CASSLRGRGYTF. DNA of the CDR3: TGTGCCAGCAGCCTCCGGGGGCGAGGCTACACCTTC.